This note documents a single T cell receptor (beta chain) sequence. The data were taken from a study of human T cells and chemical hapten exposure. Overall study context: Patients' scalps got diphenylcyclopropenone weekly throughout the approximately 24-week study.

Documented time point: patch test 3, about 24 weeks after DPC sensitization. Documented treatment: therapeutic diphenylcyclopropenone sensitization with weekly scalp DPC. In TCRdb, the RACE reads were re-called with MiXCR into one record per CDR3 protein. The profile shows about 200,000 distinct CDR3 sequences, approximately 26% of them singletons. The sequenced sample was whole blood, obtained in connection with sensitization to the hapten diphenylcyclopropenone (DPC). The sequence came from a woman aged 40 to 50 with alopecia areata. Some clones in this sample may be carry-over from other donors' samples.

DNA for the CDR3: TGTGCCAGCACACCTTATGGGACAGATAAAGGCGGTGAGCAGTTCTTC. This sequence encodes CASTPYGTDKGGEQFF. The chain uses TRBV6-5 and TRBJ2-1; 7 nucleotides match TRBD1. The CDR3 is 16 amino acids. Germline V gene lookup returns CDR1 MNHEY and CDR2 SVGAGI. V trimming: 7 bases; J trimming: 9 bases; junction bases outside the gene matches: 18.